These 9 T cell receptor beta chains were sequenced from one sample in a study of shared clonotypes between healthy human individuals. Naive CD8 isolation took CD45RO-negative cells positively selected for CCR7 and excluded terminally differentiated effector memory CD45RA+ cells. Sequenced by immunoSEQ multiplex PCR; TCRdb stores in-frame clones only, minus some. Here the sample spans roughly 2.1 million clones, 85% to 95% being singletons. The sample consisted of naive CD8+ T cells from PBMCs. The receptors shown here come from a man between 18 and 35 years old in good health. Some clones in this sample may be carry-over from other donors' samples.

The DNA for the CDR3 is TGTGCCAGCAGTTTAATAAAGGGCGGGTCAGGTGAGCAGTTCTTC. It translates to CASSLIKGGSGEQFF. J is TRBJ2-1 and V is TRBV28; D is perhaps TRBD2 (5 bases). Germline lookup yields CDR1 MDHEN and CDR2 SYDVKM. The V end lost 2 bases, the J end lost 9 bases, and 17 bases lay between the germline ends. There are 15 residues in the CDR3.

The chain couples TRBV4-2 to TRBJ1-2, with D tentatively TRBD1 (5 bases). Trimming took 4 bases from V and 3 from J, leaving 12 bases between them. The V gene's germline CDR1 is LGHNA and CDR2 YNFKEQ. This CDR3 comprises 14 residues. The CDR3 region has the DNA TGTGCCAGCAGCCTTGAGACAGAACACTATGGCTACACCTTC. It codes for CASSLETEHYGYTF.

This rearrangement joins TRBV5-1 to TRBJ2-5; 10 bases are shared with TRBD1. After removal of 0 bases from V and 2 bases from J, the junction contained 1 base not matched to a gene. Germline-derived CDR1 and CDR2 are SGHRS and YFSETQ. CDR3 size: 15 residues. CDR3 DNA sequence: TGCGCCAGCAGCTTGGGACAGGGGGCACAAGAGACCCAGTACTTC. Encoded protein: CASSLGQGAQETQYF.

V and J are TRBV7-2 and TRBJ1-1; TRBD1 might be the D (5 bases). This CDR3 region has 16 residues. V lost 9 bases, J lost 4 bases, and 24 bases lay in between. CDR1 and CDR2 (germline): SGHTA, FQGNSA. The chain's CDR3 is CASSRPGVPGPTEAFF. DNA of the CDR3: TGTGCCAGTAGCAGGCCGGGCGTTCCGGGGCCCACTGAAGCTTTCTTT.

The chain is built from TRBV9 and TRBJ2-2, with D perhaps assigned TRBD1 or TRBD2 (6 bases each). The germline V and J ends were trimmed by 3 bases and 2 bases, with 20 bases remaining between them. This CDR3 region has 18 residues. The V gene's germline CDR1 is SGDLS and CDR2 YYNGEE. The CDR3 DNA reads TGTGCCAGCAGCGAGGACCCCTTGGGGGGCGTCAACACCGGGGAGCTGTTTTTT. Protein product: CASSEDPLGGVNTGELFF.

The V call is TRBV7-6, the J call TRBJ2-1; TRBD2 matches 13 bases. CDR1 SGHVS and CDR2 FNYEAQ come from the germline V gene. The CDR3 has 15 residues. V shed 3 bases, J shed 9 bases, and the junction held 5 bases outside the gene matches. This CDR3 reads CASSLGTSGNGEQFF. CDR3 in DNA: TGTGCCAGCAGCTTGGGGACTAGCGGGAATGGTGAGCAGTTCTTC.

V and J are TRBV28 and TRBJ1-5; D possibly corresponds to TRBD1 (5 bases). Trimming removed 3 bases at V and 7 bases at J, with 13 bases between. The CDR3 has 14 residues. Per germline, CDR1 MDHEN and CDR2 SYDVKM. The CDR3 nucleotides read TGTGCCAGCAGTTTGGGGGGAGGGAGGCAGCCCCAGCATTTT. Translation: CASSLGGGRQPQHF.

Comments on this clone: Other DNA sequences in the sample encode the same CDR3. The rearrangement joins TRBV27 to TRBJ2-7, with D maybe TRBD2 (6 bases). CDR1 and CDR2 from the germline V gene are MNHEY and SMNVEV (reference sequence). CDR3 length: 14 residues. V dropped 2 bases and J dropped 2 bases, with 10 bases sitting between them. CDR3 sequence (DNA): TGTGCCAGCAGTTTAGGGCGGGGTACCTACGAGCAGTACTTC. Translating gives CASSLGRGTYEQYF.

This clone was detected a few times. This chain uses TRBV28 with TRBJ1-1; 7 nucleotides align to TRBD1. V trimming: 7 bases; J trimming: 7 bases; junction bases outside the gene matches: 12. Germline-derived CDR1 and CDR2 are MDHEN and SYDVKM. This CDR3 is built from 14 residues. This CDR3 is CASKYEGGFGEAFF. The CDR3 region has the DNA TGTGCCAGCAAGTATGAAGGGGGCTTTGGTGAAGCTTTCTTT.